These T cell receptor beta chains were read from a single sample in a study of blood T cell repertoires in COVID-19. Profiling relied on immunoSEQ multiplex PCR, and the TCRdb table lists in-frame clones only, not all of them. This table has approximately 85,000 clones, 90% appearing once. Sequencing input: peripheral blood. These receptors all stem from a woman in her 50s in a cohort sampled during active COVID-19. CDR3s include the opening cysteine and the closing phenylalanine or tryptophan. The order of the fields is D gene, V gene, J gene, clone size, CDR3 protein, CDR3 DNA. A D gene is named only where the DNA matches it firmly. Size is omitted from some rows. Given values are once, few, many or a class for expanded clones.

TRBD1,TRBV3-1/TRBV3-2,TRBJ1-1,once,CASSPIGTGVYEAFF,TGTGCCAGCAGCCCAATCGGGACAGGGGTCTATGAAGCTTTCTTT
-,TRBV13,TRBJ2-7,-,CASSLAGRGYEQYF,TGTGCCAGCAGCTTAGCCGGGAGAGGATACGAGCAGTACTTC
TRBD2,TRBV28,TRBJ2-1,-,CASRSPGTSGVNEQFF,TGTGCCAGCAGGTCTCCCGGGACTAGCGGGGTCAATGAGCAGTTCTTC
TRBD2,TRBV4-1,TRBJ2-3,-,CASSQIREASGRAAAQYF,TGCGCCAGCAGCCAAATTAGGGAGGCTAGCGGGAGGGCCGCGGCGCAGTATTTT
TRBD1,TRBV14,TRBJ2-1,-,CASSQTGQGINEQFF,TGTGCCAGCAGCCAAACTGGACAGGGCATCAATGAGCAGTTCTTC
-,TRBV9,TRBJ2-1,-,CASSPRVSYNEQFF,TGTGCCAGCAGCCCCCGCGTCTCCTACAATGAGCAGTTCTTC
-,TRBV5-1,TRBJ1-2,-,CASSGSDYGYTF,TGCGCCAGCAGCGGCAGTGACTATGGCTACACCTTC
-,TRBV30,TRBJ2-5,-,CAWSVTGVETQYF,TGTGCCTGGAGTGTAACAGGAGTAGAGACCCAGTACTTC
TRBD2,TRBV19,TRBJ2-2,-,CASNRAGDNTGELFF,TGTGCCAGTAATAGAGCGGGAGATAACACCGGGGAGCTGTTTTTT
-,TRBV21-1,TRBJ2-7,few,CASSKQGRGEQYF,TGTGCCAGCAGCAAACAGGGCCGAGGCGAGCAGTACTTC